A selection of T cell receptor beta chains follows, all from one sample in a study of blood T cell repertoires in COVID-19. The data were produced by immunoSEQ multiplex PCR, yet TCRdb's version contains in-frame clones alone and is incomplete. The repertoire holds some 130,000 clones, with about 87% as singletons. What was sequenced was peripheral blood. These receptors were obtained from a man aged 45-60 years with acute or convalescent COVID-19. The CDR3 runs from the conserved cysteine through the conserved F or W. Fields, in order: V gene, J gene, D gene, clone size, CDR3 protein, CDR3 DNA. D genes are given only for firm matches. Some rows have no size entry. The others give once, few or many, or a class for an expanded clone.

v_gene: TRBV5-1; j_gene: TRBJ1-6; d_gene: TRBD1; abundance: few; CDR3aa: CASSLGTGANSPLHF; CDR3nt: TGCGCCAGCAGCTTGGGGACAGGGGCAAATTCACCCCTCCACTTT
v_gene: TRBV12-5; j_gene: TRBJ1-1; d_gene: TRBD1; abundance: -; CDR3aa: CASGSTGRGRNTEAFF; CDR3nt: TGTGCTAGTGGCTCGACAGGGAGAGGAAGGAACACTGAAGCTTTCTTT
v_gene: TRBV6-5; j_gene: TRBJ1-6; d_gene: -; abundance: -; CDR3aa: CASIPNSGGSPLHF; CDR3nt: TGTGCCAGCATTCCAAACAGCGGAGGATCACCCCTCCACTTT
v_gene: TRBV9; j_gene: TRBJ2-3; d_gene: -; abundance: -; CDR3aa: CASSVQRSTDTQYF; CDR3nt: TGTGCCAGCAGCGTCCAGCGTAGCACAGATACGCAGTATTTT
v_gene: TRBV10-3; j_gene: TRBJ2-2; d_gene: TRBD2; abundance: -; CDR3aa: CAINTGLAGSNTGELFF; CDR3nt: TGTGCCATCAACACGGGACTAGCGGGTTCGAACACCGGGGAGCTGTTTTTT
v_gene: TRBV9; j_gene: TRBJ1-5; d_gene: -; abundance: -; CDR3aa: CASSVGASNQPQHF; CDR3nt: TGTGCCAGCAGCGTAGGAGCAAGCAATCAGCCCCAGCATTTT
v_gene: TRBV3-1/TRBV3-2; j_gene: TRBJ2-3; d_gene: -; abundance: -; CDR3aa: CASSRAGEGDTQYF; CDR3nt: TGTGCCAGCAGCCGGGCCGGTGAGGGAGATACGCAGTATTTT
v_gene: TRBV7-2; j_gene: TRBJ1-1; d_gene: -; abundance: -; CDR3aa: CASTSQTRTEAFF; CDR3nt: TGTGCCAGCACCTCTCAGACGAGGACTGAAGCTTTCTTT
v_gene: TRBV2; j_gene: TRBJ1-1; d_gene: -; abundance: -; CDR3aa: CASSEQNTEAFF; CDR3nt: TGTGCCAGCAGTGAACAAAACACTGAAGCTTTCTTT
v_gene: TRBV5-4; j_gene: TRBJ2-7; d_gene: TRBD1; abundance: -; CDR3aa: CASRSTGISLEQYF; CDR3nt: TGTGCCAGCAGGTCGACAGGGATATCCCTCGAGCAGTACTTC
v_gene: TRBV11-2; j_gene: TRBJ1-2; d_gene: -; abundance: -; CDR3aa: CASSFQGNYGYTF; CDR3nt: TGTGCCAGCAGCTTCCAGGGGAACTATGGCTACACCTTC
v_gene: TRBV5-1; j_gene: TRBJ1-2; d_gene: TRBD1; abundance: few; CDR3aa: CASSPGTGYGYTF; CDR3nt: TGCGCCAGCAGCCCCGGGACAGGCTATGGCTACACCTTC
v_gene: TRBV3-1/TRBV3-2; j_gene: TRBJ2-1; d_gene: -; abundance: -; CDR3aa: CASSQLASDNEQFF; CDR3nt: TGTGCCAGCAGCCAACTAGCATCGGATAATGAGCAGTTCTTC
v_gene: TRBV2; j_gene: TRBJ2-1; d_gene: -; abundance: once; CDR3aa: CASRQSSYNEQFF; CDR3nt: TGTGCCAGTCGACAGAGCTCCTACAATGAGCAGTTCTTC